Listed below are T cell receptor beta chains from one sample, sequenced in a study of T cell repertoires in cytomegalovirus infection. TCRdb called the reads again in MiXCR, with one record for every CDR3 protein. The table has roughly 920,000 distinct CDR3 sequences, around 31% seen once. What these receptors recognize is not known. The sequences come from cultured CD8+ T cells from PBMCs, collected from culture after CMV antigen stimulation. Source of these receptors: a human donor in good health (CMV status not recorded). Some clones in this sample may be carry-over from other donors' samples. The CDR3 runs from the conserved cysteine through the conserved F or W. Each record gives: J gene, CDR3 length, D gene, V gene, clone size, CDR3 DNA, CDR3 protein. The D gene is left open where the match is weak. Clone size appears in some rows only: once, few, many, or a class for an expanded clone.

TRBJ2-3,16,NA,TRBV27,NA,TGTGCCAGCAGTTTAGGGTCAGGGCCAAGCACAGATACGCAGTATTTT,CASSLGSGPSTDTQYF
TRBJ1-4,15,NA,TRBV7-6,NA,TGTGCCAGCAGCTTAGCCGGGCGGATTAATGAAAAACTGTTTTTT,CASSLAGRINEKLFF
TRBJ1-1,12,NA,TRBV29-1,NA,TGCAGCGTTGAATCCCAGGGGACTGAAGCTTTCTTT,CSVESQGTEAFF
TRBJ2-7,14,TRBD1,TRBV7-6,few,TGTGCCAGCAGCTTAGGGGACAGGCGGTACGAGCAGTACTTC,CASSLGDRRYEQYF
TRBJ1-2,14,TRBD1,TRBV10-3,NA,TGTGCCATCAGCCCTCAGGGGGGCGAGTATGGCTACACCTTC,CAISPQGGEYGYTF
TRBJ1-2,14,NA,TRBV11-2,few,TGTGCCAGCAGCTCGGGACACCAGTTCTATGGCTACACCTTC,CASSSGHQFYGYTF
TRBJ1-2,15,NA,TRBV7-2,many,TGTGCCAGCACCGAGGACGTAATGGCTAACTATGGCTACACCTTC,CASTEDVMANYGYTF
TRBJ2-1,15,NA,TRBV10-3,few,TGTGCCATCAGTGAGTCCTGGGGGGATTTTAATGAGCAGTTCTTC,CAISESWGDFNEQFF
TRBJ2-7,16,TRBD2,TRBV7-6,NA,TGTGCCAGCAGCTTAAGGCCCAGCGGGGGGACCTACGAGCAGTACTTC,CASSLRPSGGTYEQYF
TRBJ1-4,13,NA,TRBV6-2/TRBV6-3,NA,TGTGCCAGCAGTCTTGAAGTTAATGAAAAACTGTTTTTT,CASSLEVNEKLFF
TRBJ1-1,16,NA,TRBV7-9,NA,TGTGCCGGCAGCCTAGGACATCCTGCGGTGGACACTGAAGCTTTCTTT,CAGSLGHPAVDTEAFF
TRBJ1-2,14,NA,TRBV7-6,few,TGTGCCAGCAGCTTATTTGGGGAGATGTATGGCTACACCTTC,CASSLFGEMYGYTF
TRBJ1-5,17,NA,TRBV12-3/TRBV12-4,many,TGTGCCAGCAGTCCCCAATTGTGGAGGGAGAGCAATCAGCCCCAGCATTTT,CASSPQLWRESNQPQHF